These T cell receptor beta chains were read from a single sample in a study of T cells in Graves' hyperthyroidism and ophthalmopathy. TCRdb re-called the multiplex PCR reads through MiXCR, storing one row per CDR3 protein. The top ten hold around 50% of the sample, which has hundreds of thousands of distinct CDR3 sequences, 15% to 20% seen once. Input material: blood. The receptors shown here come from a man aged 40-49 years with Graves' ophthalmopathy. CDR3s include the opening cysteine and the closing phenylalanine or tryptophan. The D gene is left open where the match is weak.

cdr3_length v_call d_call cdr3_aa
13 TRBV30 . CAWSDPLQGLLHF
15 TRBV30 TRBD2 CAWKVAGGPWGTQYF
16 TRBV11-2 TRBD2 CASSSLAGGHQETQYF
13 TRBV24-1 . CATSDFSENEQFF
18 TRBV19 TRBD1 CATKTRTGGATGANVLTF
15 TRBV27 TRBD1 CASSLTGGDYYGYTF
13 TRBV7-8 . CASSLALRNEQYF
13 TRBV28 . CASNQGSPTEAFF
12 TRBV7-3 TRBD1 CASFTGEETQYF
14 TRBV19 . CASSIRDTNTEAFF
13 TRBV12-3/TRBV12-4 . CASSFYSGAEAFF